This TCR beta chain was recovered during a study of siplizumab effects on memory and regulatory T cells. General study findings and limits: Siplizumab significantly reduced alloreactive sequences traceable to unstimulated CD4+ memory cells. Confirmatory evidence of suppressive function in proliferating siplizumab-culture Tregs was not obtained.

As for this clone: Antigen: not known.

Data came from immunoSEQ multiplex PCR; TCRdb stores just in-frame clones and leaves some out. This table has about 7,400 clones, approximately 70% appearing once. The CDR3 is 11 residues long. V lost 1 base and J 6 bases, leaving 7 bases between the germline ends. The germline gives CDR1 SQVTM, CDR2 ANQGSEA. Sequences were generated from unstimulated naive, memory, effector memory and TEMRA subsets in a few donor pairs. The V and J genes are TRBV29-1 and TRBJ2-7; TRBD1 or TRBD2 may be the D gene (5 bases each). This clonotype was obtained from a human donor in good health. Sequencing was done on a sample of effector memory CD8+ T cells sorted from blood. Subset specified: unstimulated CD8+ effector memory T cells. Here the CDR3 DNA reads TGCAGCGTTGAAGGGGGGTCCGAGCAGTACTTC. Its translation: CSVEGGSEQYF.